The TCR beta chain under discussion was sequenced for a study of OX40 agonist ivuxolimab in advanced cancers. About the study: One hepatocellular carcinoma and a couple of cutaneous melanoma patients partially responded.

Autoimmune disease history or systemic immunosuppression disqualified patients. The sampling schedule covered blood at baseline, cycle 4 day 1, and cycle 7 day 1. Of note for this clone: What it recognizes is unknown.

The study's findings and limits: Clonal expansion was among the lowest in partial responders at 0.1-3.0 mg/kg, especially CD8+.

Some clones are missing from TCRdb's copy, which holds only in-frame ones; the method was immunoSEQ multiplex PCR. The table lists tens of thousands of clones, 80% to 90% of them singletons. V lost 2 bases, J lost 3 bases, and 10 bases lay in between. This CDR3 is 15 amino acids long. Germline CDR1 and CDR2: MGHRA and YSYEKL. This sequence was found in an adult with an advanced solid tumor such as melanoma, head and neck, liver or kidney cancer. Here the sequenced sample was CD4+ or CD8+ T cells sorted from blood, taken in a trial of the OX40 agonist ivuxolimab. The chain links TRBV4-1 to TRBJ2-2, with a possible D match to TRBD2 (6 bases). CDR3: CASSQFTGDTGELFF. The CDR3 coding sequence is TGCGCCAGCAGCCAATTCACGGGGGACACCGGGGAGCTGTTTTTT.